Listed below are T cell receptor beta chains from one sample, sequenced in a study of T cell clonotyping in hematopoietic cell transplantation. TCRdb's copy holds only in-frame clones and misses some; the assay was immunoSEQ multiplex PCR. The profile covers tens of thousands of clones, with approximately 80% appearing a single time and about 24% taken by the ten largest. This material consisted of peripheral blood mononuclear cells, taken before stem cell transplant. These receptors were taken from a woman in her sixties or seventies with acute myeloid leukemia. Some clones in this sample may be carry-over from other donors' samples. Each CDR3 is given with its conserved first and last residue. D genes are given only for firm matches. Clone size is stated in some rows and not others, as once, few, many or a class when expanded.

.,.,TRBJ1-1,TRBV2,TGTGCCAGCAGACTACAGGCGAACACTGAAGCTTTCTTT,CASRLQANTEAFF
.,TRBD1,TRBJ2-1,TRBV19,TGTGCCAGTAGTGGGGGCGGCAGGGGGTCCTACAATGAGCAGTTCTTC,CASSGGGRGSYNEQFF
few,.,TRBJ2-5,TRBV4-2,TGTGCCAGCAGCCAAGAGACTCAAGAGACCCAGTACTTC,CASSQETQETQYF
.,.,TRBJ1-1,TRBV4-3,TGCGCCAGCAGCCAAGCCTCGAACACTGAAGCTTTCTTT,CASSQASNTEAFF
.,.,TRBJ2-3,TRBV7-3,TGTGCCAGCAGCCCGCAGGGATTTATTACAGATACGCAGTATTTT,CASSPQGFITDTQYF
.,.,TRBJ2-2,TRBV21-1,TGTGCCAGCAGTTTAGAACCGGACACCGGGGAGCTGTTTTTT,CASSLEPDTGELFF
.,TRBD2,TRBJ2-5,TRBV9,TGTGCCAGCAGCGTAGGGGGAGGGGAAGAGACCCAGTACTTC,CASSVGGGEETQYF
.,TRBD2,TRBJ2-7,TRBV6-1,TGTGCCAGCAGTGAAGGAAGCGGGAGTTACGAGCAGTACTTC,CASSEGSGSYEQYF
.,TRBD2,TRBJ2-7,TRBV4-3,TGCGCCAGCAGCCTAACACCGACTAGCGGGGACCCCTACGAGCAGTACTTC,CASSLTPTSGDPYEQYF
.,.,TRBJ2-5,TRBV28,TGTGCCAGCAGTTGGGGTGGGACCGCACGAGAGACCCAGTACTTC,CASSWGGTARETQYF
few,.,TRBJ1-5,TRBV6-1,TGTGCCAGCAGTGAAAGTTGGGGGGGACAGCCCCAGCATTTT,CASSESWGGQPQHF
.,.,TRBJ2-2,TRBV5-4,TGTGCCAGCAGCTTGGGACAGAACACCGGGGAGCTGTTTTTT,CASSLGQNTGELFF